These 3 T cell receptor beta chains were all obtained from the same sample, sequenced in a study of beta chain features in type 1 diabetes. The authors reverse transcribed all of the isolated RNA, so sequencing captured expressed TCRB transcripts. Produced via immunoSEQ multiplex PCR; TCRdb's table is partial and in-frame only. In the table there are hundreds of thousands of clones, 13% to 15% of which are singletons. The sequencing sample was made of naive CD4+ T cells from blood. The origin of the receptors is a woman aged 40 to 50 in good health.

The table lists this clone with a few counts. The chain uses TRBV7-2 and TRBJ2-4; possibly TRBD1 for D (5 bases). The germline gives CDR1 SGHTA, CDR2 FQGNSA. The CDR3 is 15 residues long. V lost 3 bases, J lost 2 bases, and 11 bases lay in between. The CDR3 loop is CASSFDRLSKNIQYF. The CDR3 DNA sequence: TGTGCCAGCAGCTTCGACAGACTCTCCAAAAACATTCAGTACTTC.

This clone was seen a few times. This rearrangement joins TRBV5-6 to TRBJ1-2; D is possibly TRBD1 (6 bases). Germline V gene sequence: CDR1 SGHDT, CDR2 YYEEEE. CDR3 length equals 15 residues. V lost 0 bases and J lost 0, with 9 bases in between. The CDR3 nucleotides are TGTGCCAGCAGCTTGGCCGGGACAACTAACTATGGCTACACCTTC. Its protein product is CASSLAGTTNYGYTF.

This clone was detected a few times. DNA of the CDR3: TGTGCCAGCAAGGATTGGGACAGGGAATACAATGAGCAGTTCTTC. This translates into CASKDWDREYNEQFF. The chain joins TRBV6-5 to TRBJ2-1; TRBD1 agrees at 9 bases. Trimming removed 7 bases from V and 4 bases from J; junction bases left unmatched: 8. The CDR3 spans 15 residues. Germline V CDR1 and CDR2: MNHEY, SVGAGI.